This is a list of T cell receptor beta chains from one sample in a study of cytomegalovirus exposure and HLA in healthy donors. Some clones are missing from TCRdb's copy, which holds only in-frame ones; the method was immunoSEQ multiplex PCR. The ten top clones account for more than 3%, within a sample of some 31,000 clones. Sample: PBMCs. These receptors all stem from a middle-aged woman in good health and CMV-seropositive. Each CDR3 is given with its conserved first and last residue. A D gene is named only where the DNA matches it firmly. Clone size is not always given. Where it is, it says once, few, many or a class for expanded clones.

medium-sized TRBJ1-1 TRBV9 TRBD1 TGTGCCAGCAGCGTTGGGACAGGGATAGCGTCTGAAGCTTTCTTT CASSVGTGIASEAFF
NA TRBJ2-7 TRBV18 TRBD2 TGTGCCAGCTCGCCCACGGGGGGGGGATACTACGAGCAGTACTTC CASSPTGGGYYEQYF
NA TRBJ2-7 TRBV7-9 NA TGTGCCAGCAGCCAAGGGGGGGGCGAGCAGTACTTC CASSQGGGEQYF
NA TRBJ1-4 TRBV10-3 TRBD1 TGTGCCACACAGGGGGCGGGAGAAAAACTGTTTTTT CATQGAGEKLFF
NA TRBJ2-1 TRBV6-5 NA TGTGCCAGCAGTTACTGTCTGTCCAGGGGAAGGGATGAGCAGTTCTTC CASSYCLSRGRDEQFF
NA TRBJ2-1 TRBV9 NA TGTGCCAGAAGCCGAGCGTATGAGCAGTTCTTC CARSRAYEQFF
NA TRBJ2-7 TRBV4-3 TRBD1 TGCGCCAGCAGCCCGTCTCAGGGGGCCTCCTACGAGCAGTACTTC CASSPSQGASYEQYF
NA TRBJ2-7 TRBV15 TRBD1 TGTGCCACCAGCAGGGGACAGATCTACGAGCAGTACTTC CATSRGQIYEQYF
NA TRBJ1-2 TRBV18 TRBD1 TGTGCCAGCTCCCGAGGACAGGGGGATGGCTACACCTTC CASSRGQGDGYTF
NA TRBJ2-7 TRBV2 NA TGTGCCAGCGGGGTCGGGAGCGGAGACGAGCAGTACTTC CASGVGSGDEQYF
NA TRBJ1-1 TRBV5-1 NA TGCGCCAGCAGCTTTGGAGGGGACACTGAAGCTTTCTTT CASSFGGDTEAFF
NA TRBJ2-7 TRBV4-1 TRBD2 TGCGCCAGCAGCCAGGGCGGGAGGGCCGGGGACGAGCAGTACTTC CASSQGGRAGDEQYF
NA TRBJ2-1 TRBV30 TRBD2 TGTGCCTGGAGTGTAGTTGGGACTAGCGGAAGGGGTGAGCAGTTCTTC CAWSVVGTSGRGEQFF
NA TRBJ1-4 TRBV29-1 NA TGCAGCGCACAGGGAGAAACTAATGAAAAACTGTTTTTT CSAQGETNEKLFF
NA TRBJ1-2 TRBV25-1 TRBD1 TGTGCCAGCAGGGACAGGGGGCAAGGCTACACCTTC CASRDRGQGYTF
NA TRBJ2-3 TRBV29-1 TRBD2 TGCAGCGTGACTAGCGGGATTGGCACAGATACGCAGTATTTT CSVTSGIGTDTQYF
NA TRBJ2-3 TRBV28 NA TGTGCCAGCAGTTTTCTAGGCGGGGCTAGCACAGATACGCAGTATTTT CASSFLGGASTDTQYF
NA TRBJ2-7 TRBV7-9 TRBD2 TGTGCCAGCAGCTTAATCCTAGCGGGAGGTAACGAGCAGTACTTC CASSLILAGGNEQYF
NA TRBJ2-5 TRBV7-7 TRBD2 TGTGCCAGCAGCTCCGAACTAGCGGGAGGGCGAGGGACCCAGTACTTC CASSSELAGGRGTQYF
NA TRBJ1-5 TRBV19 NA TGTGCCAGTAGTATATCCAGTGGCCTTTATCAGCCCCAGCATTTT CASSISSGLYQPQHF
NA TRBJ2-2 TRBV5-1 NA TGCGTAATCCGGGGGAGCCTCGTCACCGGGGAGCTGTTTTTT CVIRGSLVTGELFF
NA TRBJ1-4 TRBV28 TRBD1 TGTGCCAGCAGGACAGGGCAAAATGAAAAACTGTTTTTT CASRTGQNEKLFF
NA TRBJ1-1 TRBV2 NA TGTGCCAGCAGCCGGGATCACATGAACACTGAAGCTTTCTTT CASSRDHMNTEAFF
NA TRBJ2-7 TRBV18 TRBD2 TGTGCCAGCTCACCACCGGCTGGGGGGGGAGGCGAGCAGTACTTC CASSPPAGGGGEQYF
NA TRBJ1-4 TRBV30 NA TGTGCCTGGAGCAGGACTAATGAAAAACTGTTTTTT CAWSRTNEKLFF
NA TRBJ2-5 TRBV5-4 TRBD2 TGTGCCAGCAGCCCCGGAGGGGAGGGATTTGGCGAGACCCAGTACTTC CASSPGGEGFGETQYF
NA TRBJ2-2 TRBV9 NA TGTGCCAGCAGCGCTCGACTAGCCGGGGAGCTGTTTTTT CASSARLAGELFF
NA TRBJ2-1 TRBV9 NA TGTGCCAGCAGCGTTTCCGGGAGCGGTTACAATGAGCAGTTCTTC CASSVSGSGYNEQFF
NA TRBJ1-2 TRBV19 TRBD1 TGTGCCAGTAGTCCACAGGGGGCGAACTATGGCTACACCTTC CASSPQGANYGYTF
NA TRBJ2-7 TRBV6-5 TRBD1 TGTGCCAGCAGCCGGACAGGCTTCTACGAGCAGTACTTC CASSRTGFYEQYF
NA TRBJ2-2 TRBV6-1 NA TGTGCCAGCAGTGAATCTAAGTTCACCGGGGAGCTGTTTTTT CASSESKFTGELFF
NA TRBJ1-1 TRBV7-9 NA TGTGCCAGCAGCTTAGGACTCGGGGACACTGAAGCTTTCTTT CASSLGLGDTEAFF
NA TRBJ1-5 TRBV30 NA TGTGCCTGGAGCCTGATCGGACATCCTTACAGCAATCAGCCCCAGCATTTT CAWSLIGHPYSNQPQHF
NA TRBJ2-1 TRBV9 TRBD2 TGTGCCAGCAGCGTAGCTAAGACTAGCGGTTTGGACAATGAGCAGTTCTTC CASSVAKTSGLDNEQFF
NA TRBJ2-7 TRBV18 NA TGTGCCAGCTCACCAGAGAGTTACGAGCAGTACTTC CASSPESYEQYF
NA TRBJ1-2 TRBV29-1 NA TGCAGCGTTGAAGGGAGATGGGGGGGCCATGGCTACACCTTC CSVEGRWGGHGYTF
NA TRBJ1-1 TRBV6-1 NA TGTGCCAGCAGGGACACGTCGAACACTGAAGCTTTCTTT CASRDTSNTEAFF
NA TRBJ1-5 TRBV2 NA TGTGCCAGCAGTGAATACGGGAAACAGCCCCAGCATTTT CASSEYGKQPQHF
NA TRBJ2-5 TRBV5-8 NA TGTGCCAGCAAAGGAGGGGGGGGAGAGACCCAGTACTTC CASKGGGGETQYF
NA TRBJ2-7 TRBV5-1 TRBD2 TGCGCCAGCAGCTTGGCGAGGTCTAGCGGCCCCCGGGACGAGCAGTACTTC CASSLARSSGPRDEQYF
NA TRBJ2-7 TRBV28 TRBD1 TGTGCCAGCAGTTCCACACAGGGGATTCCCTACGAGCAGTACTTC CASSSTQGIPYEQYF
NA TRBJ2-1 TRBV9 NA TGTGCCAGCAGCGTTGGCCCACAGCCCAGTGACAATGAGCAGTTCTTC CASSVGPQPSDNEQFF
NA TRBJ1-1 TRBV29-1 NA TGCAGCGTTGCTCTGGGGGGGAACACTGAAGCTCTCTTT CSVALGGNTEALF
NA TRBJ2-7 TRBV5-1 TRBD2 TGCGCCAGCAGCTTGGCCGGACTAGCGGTCGCTCGGGAGCAGTACTTC CASSLAGLAVAREQYF
NA TRBJ2-5 TRBV30 NA TGTGCCTGGAGTGGTGGAGGGAATCAAGAGACCCAGTACTTC CAWSGGGNQETQYF
NA TRBJ1-1 TRBV18 NA TGTGCCAGCTCACCACCTCTCGGGCTAGCTGACCTGAACACTGAAGCTTTCTTT CASSPPLGLADLNTEAFF
NA TRBJ2-2 TRBV18 TRBD1 TGTGCCAGCTCACCCCTGACAGGGACCGGGGAGCTGTTTTTT CASSPLTGTGELFF
NA TRBJ1-2 TRBV18 NA TGTGCCAGCTCACCGGGACTTGATAACTATGGCTACACCTTC CASSPGLDNYGYTF